This entry lists 23 T cell receptor beta chains sequenced from one sample in a study of T cell changes during pregnancy in multiple sclerosis. The method was immunoSEQ multiplex PCR; TCRdb's version includes in-frame clones alone and lacks a portion of them. The data contain approximately 69,000 clones, approximately 94% of them singletons. Sample: peripheral blood, taken in the third trimester of pregnancy. The receptors stem from a female donor with multiple sclerosis, enrolled in a pregnancy study.

The rearrangement joins TRBV7-3 to TRBJ1-1; 8 bases agree with TRBD1. CDR3 length: 12 residues. V gave up 5 bases and J gave up 8 bases; unmatched junction bases: 4. CDR1 SGHTA and CDR2 FQGTGA come from the germline V gene. The CDR3 sequence is CASSETGAEAFF. The CDR3 DNA follows: TGTGCCAGCAGCGAGACAGGGGCCGAAGCTTTCTTT. The complete variable domain, with remaining parts taken from reference TRBV7-3 and TRBJ1-1, reads GAGVSQTPSNKVTEKGKYVELRCDPISGHTALYWYRQSLGQGPEFLIYFQGTGAADDSGLPNDRFFAVRPEGSVSTLKIQRTERGDSAVYLCASSETGAEAFFGQGTRLTVV.

The chain uses TRBV29-1 and TRBJ1-2; D unresolved. CDR1 and CDR2 (germline): SQVTM, ANQGSEA. The CDR3 covers 13 residues. V was pared by 3 bases and J by 2 bases, with 10 bases between. In DNA, the CDR3 is TGCAGCGTTGATAGCAGGAGGAACTATGGCTACACCTTC. Its protein product is CSVDSRRNYGYTF.

The chain is built from TRBV7-9 and TRBJ1-3, with D hard to call. Germline V gene lookup returns CDR1 SEHNR and CDR2 FQNEAQ (reference sequence). Between the trimmed V and J ends, which lost 5 bases and 4 bases, there was a span of 15 bases. This CDR3 contains 15 residues. The CDR3: CASSPDGGFGNTIYF. CDR3 coding DNA: TGTGCCAGCAGCCCGGACGGAGGGTTCGGAAACACCATATATTTT. Complete variable domain (other parts from reference TRBV7-9 and TRBJ1-3): DTGVSQNPRHKITKRGQNVTFRCDPISEHNRLYWYRQTLGQGPEFLTYFQNEAQLEKSRLLSDRFSAERPKGSFSTLEIQRTEQGDSAMYLCASSPDGGFGNTIYFGEGSWLTVV.

The gene calls are TRBV5-1 and TRBJ2-3; D is unresolved. Germline values: CDR1 SGHRS, CDR2 YFSETQ. The CDR3 sequence is 14 residues long. Trimming took 0 bases from V and 3 from J, leaving 8 bases between them. The CDR3 bases are TGCGCCAGCAGCTTGGGACAAACAACAGATACGCAGTATTTT. Encoded protein: CASSLGQTTDTQYF. The full variable domain, completed using reference TRBV5-1 and TRBJ2-3, is KAGVTQTPRYLIKTRGQQVTLSCSPISGHRSVSWYQQTPGQGLQFLFEYFSETQRNKGNFPGRFSGRQFSNSRSEMNVSTLELGDSALYLCASSLGQTTDTQYFGPGTRLTVL.

The chain combines TRBV9 with TRBJ2-1; 8 bases are a match to TRBD2. Germline CDR1 SGDLS, CDR2 YYNGEE. Losses at the gene ends were 4 bases for V and 4 bases for J; bases not matched to a gene: 10. The CDR3 runs to 16 residues. The CDR3 region is CASSPQLRGVYNEQFF. The CDR3 DNA reads TGTGCCAGCAGCCCCCAACTGCGGGGGGTTTACAATGAGCAGTTCTTC.

The chain combines TRBV7-3 with TRBJ1-4; 8 bases align to TRBD1. Germline V gene sequence: CDR1 SGHTA, CDR2 FQGTGA. The CDR3 covers 15 residues. J gave up 8 bases and V 6 bases, and 11 bases lay outside the gene matches. This chain's CDR3 is CASRGRQGKQEKLFF. For the CDR3, the DNA is TGTGCCAGCAGAGGTAGACAGGGGAAACAAGAAAAACTGTTTTTT.

The rearrangement links TRBV9 to TRBJ1-1; TRBD1 matches at 7 bases. Looked up from germline, CDR1 is SGDLS and CDR2 is YYNGEE. J lost 5 bases, V lost 0 bases, and 1 base had no gene match. The CDR3 covers 13 residues. CDR3 nucleotide sequence: TGTGCCAGCAGCGTAGAACAGGGGACTGAAGCTTTCTTT. This encodes CASSVEQGTEAFF.

The chain uses TRBV6-5 and TRBJ1-2, with 9 bases matching TRBD1. This CDR3 comprises 16 residues. Germline V gene data show CDR1 as MNHEY and CDR2 as SVGAGI. After removal of 4 bases from V and 1 base from J, the junction contained 7 bases not matched to a gene. The CDR3 coding sequence is TGTGCCAGCAGTTCCCTCGGACAGGGGCATAACTATGGCTACACCTTC. It is translated as CASSSLGQGHNYGYTF.

The chain links TRBV5-8 to TRBJ1-2, with D hard to call. The CDR3 length is 13 residues. Deletions cut 2 bases from V and 8 bases from J, with 13 bases between. Germline loops: CDR1 SGHTS, CDR2 YDEGEE. CDR3 sequence reads: CASSFFPPVGYTF. CDR3 DNA: TGTGCCAGCAGCTTTTTTCCACCGGTCGGCTACACCTTC. The full variable domain, in which reference TRBV5-8 and TRBJ1-2 provide the parts outside the CDR3, is EAGVTQSPTHLIKTRGQQATLRCSPISGHTSVYWYQQALGLGLQFLLWYDEGEERNRGNFPPRFSGRQFPNYSSELNVNALELEDSALYLCASSFFPPVGYTFGSGTRLTVV.

This rearrangement joins TRBV2 to TRBJ1-1; D is possibly TRBD1 (5 bases). CDR1 SNHLY and CDR2 FYNNEI come from the germline V gene. Trimming shortened V by 5 bases and J by 2 bases, and 9 bases separated the two germline ends. This CDR3 has 13 amino acids. CDR3 in DNA: TGTGCCAGCAGTCGGGGGGGAAACACTGAAGCTTTCTTT. It codes for CASSRGGNTEAFF. The variable domain in full, with the rest retrieved from reference TRBV2 and TRBJ1-1, is EPEVTQTPSHQVTQMGQEVILRCVPISNHLYFYWYRQILGQKVEFLVSFYNNEISEKSEIFDDQFSVERPDGSNFTLKIRSTKLEDSAMYFCASSRGGNTEAFFGQGTRLTVV.

The J gene is TRBJ2-1, the V gene TRBV5-8, with 10 nucleotides matching TRBD1. The CDR3 spans 14 residues. The germline CDR1 and CDR2 sequences are SGHTS and YDEGEE. V was clipped by 5 bases and J by 7 bases; unmatched bases: 6. DNA for the CDR3: TGTGCCAGCAGTCACAGGACAGGGGGTAATGAGCAGTTCTTC. This encodes CASSHRTGGNEQFF.

The rearrangement joins TRBV5-6 to TRBJ1-1, with D perhaps TRBD1 (6 bases). CDR1 and CDR2 from the germline V gene are SGHDT and YYEEEE. The germline V and J ends were trimmed by 2 bases and 7 bases, with 12 bases remaining between them. This CDR3 has 13 amino acids. CDR3 amino acids: CASSFGQLLEAFF. CDR3 bases: TGTGCCAGCAGCTTTGGACAGCTACTTGAAGCTTTCTTT.

The gene calls are TRBV5-1 and TRBJ1-5, with 9 positions matching TRBD1. Germline V CDR1 and CDR2: SGHRS, YFSETQ. After removal of 3 bases from V and 6 bases from J, the junction contained 4 bases not matched to a gene. CDR3 length: 14 amino acids. As DNA, the CDR3 is TGCGCCAGCAGCTCCGGACAGGGGACTCAGCCCCAGCATTTT. Translated: CASSSGQGTQPQHF. The whole variable domain, remainder taken from reference TRBV5-1 and TRBJ1-5, is KAGVTQTPRYLIKTRGQQVTLSCSPISGHRSVSWYQQTPGQGLQFLFEYFSETQRNKGNFPGRFSGRQFSNSRSEMNVSTLELGDSALYLCASSSGQGTQPQHFGDGTRLSIL.

The CDR3 nucleotides read TGTGCCAGCAGCCGGAACACTGAAGCTTTCTTT. Encoded protein: CASSRNTEAFF. The V gene is TRBV6-6, the J gene TRBJ1-1; D is undetermined. The CDR3 sequence is 11 residues long. With 6 bases removed from V and 1 base from J, the gap between germline ends came to 3 bases. The germline V gene encodes CDR1 MNHNY and CDR2 SVGAGI (reference sequence).

This clone was found once. The J gene is TRBJ2-7, the V gene TRBV29-1; 12 bases match TRBD2. With 7 bases clipped from V and 7 bases from J, the junction kept 8 bases outside the gene matches. The CDR3 length is 13 residues. From germline, CDR1 is SQVTM and CDR2 ANQGSEA. Here the CDR3 DNA reads TGCAGCGCATCTAGCGGGGGGGTGGAAGAGCAGTACTTC. It specifies CSASSGGVEEQYF.

The V call is TRBV7-3, the J call TRBJ1-2; D call uncertain. The V gene lost 2 bases and the J gene lost 8 bases, with 12 bases spanning the gap. The CDR3 covers 13 residues. CDR1 is SGHTA, CDR2 FQGTGA, per germline. CDR3 region: CASSLLSGSGYTF. DNA of the CDR3: TGTGCCAGCAGCTTATTAAGCGGGTCCGGCTACACCTTC.

This chain joins TRBV5-1 and TRBJ2-7, with D tentatively TRBD2 (6 bases). Trimming pared 4 bases from V and 0 bases from J, leaving 14 bases between. The CDR3 runs 15 residues. The germline CDR1 and CDR2 sequences are SGHRS and YFSETQ. The CDR3 DNA is TGCGCCAGCAGCCGGACGGGACTGGCCTCCTACGAGCAGTACTTC. This gives the protein CASSRTGLASYEQYF.

This chain connects TRBV2 to TRBJ2-5; 8 bases line up with TRBD1. V was clipped by 6 bases and J by 5 bases; unmatched bases: 11. This CDR3 spans 15 amino acids. In germline, CDR1 is SNHLY, CDR2 FYNNEI. CDR3 in DNA: TGTGCCAGCAGCGTCAGGGGGCTGACTTGGGAGACCCAGTACTTC. This sequence encodes CASSVRGLTWETQYF.

The chain is built from TRBV7-9 and TRBJ2-3, with TRBD2 matching 8 bases. V was clipped by 5 bases and J by 5 bases; unmatched bases: 9. The CDR3 is 15 amino acids. Germline V gene lookup returns CDR1 SEHNR and CDR2 FQNEAQ (reference sequence). The CDR3 here is CASSPAGVPEDTQYF. In DNA form, the CDR3 reads TGTGCCAGCAGCCCAGCGGGGGTCCCGGAAGATACGCAGTATTTT.

The chain links TRBV2 to TRBJ1-1, with no clear D. Germline V gene sequence: CDR1 SNHLY, CDR2 FYNNEI. This CDR3 is 11 amino acids long. Trimming cost V 4 bases and J 7 bases, with 7 bases left between them. CDR3 sequence (DNA): TGTGCCAGCAGTGTGGAGAGTGAAGCTTTCTTT. It translates to CASSVESEAFF. Full variable domain (outside the CDR3, taken from reference TRBV2 and TRBJ1-1): EPEVTQTPSHQVTQMGQEVILRCVPISNHLYFYWYRQILGQKVEFLVSFYNNEISEKSEIFDDQFSVERPDGSNFTLKIRSTKLEDSAMYFCASSVESEAFFGQGTRLTVV.

The chain is built from TRBV4-3 and TRBJ1-6; 7 bases match TRBD1. There are 15 residues in the CDR3. Germline lookup yields CDR1 LGHNA and CDR2 YSLEER. V shed 3 bases, J shed 13 bases, and the junction held 12 bases outside the gene matches. The CDR3 DNA is TGCGCCAGCAGCCAGGATGACAGGGAAGGATATCCCCTCCACTTT. Protein sequence: CASSQDDREGYPLHF.

This clone was detected only a few times. The J gene is TRBJ1-2, the V gene TRBV2; D is uncertain. The CDR3 sequence is 14 residues long. V lost 0 bases and J 4 bases, leaving 9 bases between the germline ends. CDR1 and CDR2 (germline): SNHLY, FYNNEI. The CDR3 here is CASSEAQSFYGYTF. The CDR3 nucleotides are TGTGCCAGCAGTGAAGCACAGTCGTTCTATGGCTACACCTTC.

The J gene is TRBJ2-5, the V gene TRBV25-1; 12 positions match TRBD2. This CDR3 comprises 14 residues. V lost 6 bases, J lost 5 bases, and 4 bases stayed unmatched. Germline CDR1 MGHDK, CDR2 SYGVNS. In nucleotides, the CDR3 is TGTGCCAGCAGGACTAGCGGGGGCCGGGAGACCCAGTACTTC. It encodes CASRTSGGRETQYF.